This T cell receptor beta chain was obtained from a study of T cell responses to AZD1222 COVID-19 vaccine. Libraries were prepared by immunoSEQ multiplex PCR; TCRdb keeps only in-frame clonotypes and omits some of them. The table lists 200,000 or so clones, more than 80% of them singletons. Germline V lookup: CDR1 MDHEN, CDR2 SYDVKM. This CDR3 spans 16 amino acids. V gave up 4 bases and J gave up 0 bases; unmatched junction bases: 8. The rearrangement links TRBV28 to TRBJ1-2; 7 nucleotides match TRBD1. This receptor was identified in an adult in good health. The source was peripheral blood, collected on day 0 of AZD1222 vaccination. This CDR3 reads CASSSDPTGTNYGYTF. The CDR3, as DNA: TGTGCCAGCAGTTCGGACCCGACAGGGACTAACTATGGCTACACCTTC.